The 22 T cell receptor beta chains given below trace back to one sample, sequenced in a study of radiotherapy plus CTLA-4 blockade in lung cancer. Some clones are missing from TCRdb's copy, which holds only in-frame ones; the method was immunoSEQ multiplex PCR. Among 81,000 or so clones listed, about 78% were seen once. The sequencing here drew on peripheral blood, taken from a patient treated with radiotherapy plus ipilimumab. These receptors were collected from a human donor with non-small cell lung cancer whose response to radiotherapy plus ipilimumab could not be evaluated. Some clones in this sample may be carry-over from other donors' samples.

In this sample, this clone turned up once. The gene calls are TRBV18 and TRBJ1-1, with TRBD1 matching 10 bases. Germline lookup yields CDR1 KGHSH and CDR2 LQKENI. CDR3 length: 17 amino acids. V was clipped by 3 bases and J by 1 base; unmatched bases: 8. Here the CDR3 DNA reads TGTGCCAGCTCACCGAGCGGGACAGGGGCACCGAACACTGAAGCTTTCTTT. Translating it yields CASSPSGTGAPNTEAFF.

CDR3 in amino acids: CASSRGRQRDNYGYTF. CDR3 coding DNA: TGTGCCAGCAGCAGGGGGCGACAGAGAGATAACTATGGCTACACCTTC. This chain joins TRBV21-1 and TRBJ1-2; the table's D call, TRBD1, was not checked against the DNA. TRBV21-1 is given as a pseudogene. The CDR3 length is 16 residues.

The chain uses TRBV6-1 and TRBJ1-2, with a possible D match to TRBD1 (6 bases). The CDR3 has 13 residues. V lost 3 bases, J lost 8 bases, and 13 bases lay in between. CDR1 is MNHNS, CDR2 SASEGT, per germline. Here the CDR3 reads CASSDNRDRGYTF. Written as DNA, the CDR3 is TGTGCCAGCAGTGACAACAGGGATCGGGGCTACACCTTC.

The CDR3: CAWSSGVGELFF. CDR3 coding DNA: TGTGCCTGGAGTTCGGGGGTCGGGGAGCTGTTTTTT. The chain recombines TRBV30 with TRBJ2-2, with D maybe TRBD2 (6 bases). The CDR3 has 12 residues. Germline V gives CDR1 GTSNPN, CDR2 SVGIG (reference sequence). V was cut by 2 bases and J by 7 bases, with 8 bases left in between.

The V gene is TRBV2, the J gene TRBJ1-5; D ambiguous. Trimming took 9 bases from V and 2 from J, leaving 8 bases between them. The CDR3 sequence is 12 residues long. The germline CDR1 and CDR2 sequences are SNHLY and FYNNEI. The CDR3: CASGEGNQPQHF. The CDR3 region has the DNA TGTGCCAGTGGGGAGGGCAATCAGCCCCAGCATTTT.

The gene calls are TRBV6-5 and TRBJ2-5, with D possibly matching TRBD1 (5 bases). With 5 bases removed from V and 5 bases from J, the gap between germline ends came to 6 bases. Germline V gene lookup returns CDR1 MNHEY and CDR2 SVGAGI. CDR3 size: 11 residues. The CDR3 protein is CASSTGETQYF. CDR3 nucleotide sequence: TGTGCCAGCAGTACAGGCGAGACCCAGTACTTC.

This clone came up a few times. The genes are TRBV2 and TRBJ1-3; unclear D gene. V was trimmed by 4 bases and J by 1 base, leaving 2 bases between them. Germline V gene data show CDR1 as SNHLY and CDR2 as FYNNEI. The CDR3 extends over 12 amino acids. The CDR3 sequence is CASSVSGNTIYF. For the CDR3, the DNA is TGTGCCAGCAGTGTATCTGGAAACACCATATATTTT.

This clone was seen just once. The chain has TRBV5-1 and TRBJ1-2, with 7 bases identical to TRBD1. Germline V lookup: CDR1 SGHRS, CDR2 YFSETQ. The V segment lost 4 bases and the J segment 2 bases; nucleotides outside the gene matches: 8. The CDR3 has 15 residues. CDR3 nucleotide sequence: TGCGCCAGCAGCGATATCGCGGGACAGAACTATGGCTACACCTTC. Translation: CASSDIAGQNYGYTF. The full variable domain, in which reference TRBV5-1 and TRBJ1-2 provide the parts outside the CDR3, is KAGVTQTPRYLIKTRGQQVTLSCSPISGHRSVSWYQQTPGQGLQFLFEYFSETQRNKGNFPGRFSGRQFSNSRSEMNVSTLELGDSALYLCASSDIAGQNYGYTFGSGTRLTVV.

This chain uses TRBV5-1 with TRBJ2-2; 8 bases fit TRBD1. V dropped 0 bases and J dropped 6; count of bases not matched to a gene: 10. The germline CDR1 and CDR2 sequences are SGHRS and YFSETQ. The CDR3 has 17 residues. CDR3 bases: TGCGCCAGCAGCTTGGGCCGACAGGGGTTTGGCGCCGGGGAGCTGTTTTTT. It encodes CASSLGRQGFGAGELFF.

This rearrangement joins TRBV7-2 to TRBJ1-3; 9 nucleotides agree with TRBD1. Germline V CDR1 and CDR2: SGHTA, FQGNSA. There are 12 residues in the CDR3. The ends lost 6 bases at V and 12 bases at J; junction bases unmatched: 6. The CDR3 region is CASSQQGANIYF. In DNA, the CDR3 is TGTGCCAGCAGTCAACAGGGGGCTAACATATATTTT.

The chain has TRBV5-1 and TRBJ2-5; weak D call: TRBD2 (5 bases). The J call is doubtful: the DNA matches TRBJ2-7 better. The germline gives CDR1 SGHRS, CDR2 YFSETQ. This CDR3 is 14 amino acids long. The CDR3 sequence: CASSFLRAPYEQYF. In nucleotides, the CDR3 is TGCGCCAGCAGCTTCCTGCGGGCCCCCTACGAGCAGTACTTC.

The chain carries TRBV5-8 and TRBJ2-7; D not certain. Trimming removed 3 bases at V and 3 bases at J, with 4 bases between. This CDR3 is 11 amino acids long. CDR1 is SGHTS, CDR2 YDEGEE, per germline. CDR3 in amino acids: CASSSLYEQYF. The CDR3 coding sequence is TGTGCCAGCAGCTCCCTCTACGAGCAGTACTTC.

This chain joins TRBV7-9 and TRBJ1-1; D unclear. With 1 base removed from V and 4 bases from J, the gap between germline ends came to 10 bases. There are 14 residues in the CDR3. Germline assignment: CDR1 SEHNR and CDR2 FQNEAQ (reference sequence). CDR3 sequence: CASSLVRGSTEAFF. In DNA, the CDR3 is TGTGCCAGCAGCTTAGTACGGGGAAGCACTGAAGCTTTCTTT.

V gene TRBV27 combines with J gene TRBJ1-2; possibly TRBD1 for D (6 bases). V gave up 2 bases and J gave up 8 bases, with 24 bases separating them. Germline-derived CDR1 and CDR2 are MNHEY and SMNVEV (reference sequence). CDR3 length: 17 amino acids. The CDR3 bases are TGTGCCAGCAGTTTAGGAAGCCTACAGGGTGGACTCGGGGGCTACACCTTC. It translates to CASSLGSLQGGLGGYTF.

The chain is built from TRBV28 and TRBJ1-4; unclear D gene. Germline loops: CDR1 MDHEN, CDR2 SYDVKM. This CDR3 has 14 residues. V gave up 6 bases and J gave up 0 bases, with 8 bases separating them. CDR3 region: CASRLLPTNEKLFF. DNA of the CDR3: TGTGCCAGCAGACTCCTCCCAACTAATGAAAAACTGTTTTTT. The full variable domain, rest sourced from reference TRBV28 and TRBJ1-4, is DVKVTQSSRYLVKRTGEKVFLECVQDMDHENMFWYRQDPGLGLRLIYFSYDVKMKEKGDIPEGYSVSREKKERFSLILESASTNQTSMYLCASRLLPTNEKLFFGSGTQLSVL.

The rearrangement links TRBV5-4 to TRBJ1-1, with a weak D call TRBD1 (5 bases). Germline V CDR1 and CDR2: SGHNT, YYREEE (reference sequence). The CDR3 loop spans 14 amino acids. Between the trimmed V and J ends, which lost 4 bases and 0 bases, there was a span of 10 bases. CDR3 amino acids: CASSAQTVNTEAFF. The CDR3 DNA sequence: TGTGCCAGCAGCGCCCAGACAGTGAACACTGAAGCTTTCTTT.

The chain joins TRBV5-6 to TRBJ2-3; tentative D call: TRBD1 (5 bases). Trimming removed 1 base from V and 3 bases from J, with 6 bases in between. The CDR3 is 13 amino acids. Germline V gene sequence: CDR1 SGHDT, CDR2 YYEEEE. DNA of the CDR3: TGTGCCAGCAGCTTGAAGGGGACAGATACGCAGTATTTT. Translation: CASSLKGTDTQYF.

This clone was found a few times. CDR3: CASKGPRQDYEQYF. For the CDR3, the DNA is TGTGCCAGTAAGGGCCCTCGACAGGACTACGAGCAGTACTTC. The rearrangement links TRBV19 to TRBJ2-7; possible D gene TRBD1, 6 bases. The V gene lost 7 bases and the J gene lost 3 bases, with 16 bases spanning the gap. CDR1 is LNHDA and CDR2 is SQIVND in the germline V gene (reference sequence). CDR3 length equals 14 residues.

The chain is built from TRBV30 and TRBJ1-2, with 7 positions matching TRBD1. The ends lost 4 bases at V and 2 bases at J; junction bases unmatched: 4. There are 13 residues in the CDR3. Germline V CDR1 and CDR2: GTSNPN, SVGIG (reference sequence). The CDR3 is CAWTPTGNYGYTF. For the CDR3, the DNA is TGTGCCTGGACCCCGACAGGGAACTATGGCTACACCTTC. Filled out from reference TRBV30 and TRBJ1-2, the complete variable domain reads SQTIHQWPATLVQPVGSPLSLECTVEGTSNPNLYWYRQAAGRGLQLLFYSVGIGQISSEVPQNLSASRPQDRQFILSSKKLLLSDSGFYLCAWTPTGNYGYTFGSGTRLTVV.

The rearrangement links TRBV13 to TRBJ2-1; the match to TRBD2 covers 8 bases. The trim removed 2 bases at V and 0 bases at J, leaving 18 bases unmatched. CDR1 is PRHDT, CDR2 FYEKMQ, per germline (reference sequence). The CDR3 runs 21 residues. CDR3 nucleotide sequence: TGTGCCAGCAGCTTATGGAGCTTGGGCGGGGGGACTTCGCTCTCCTACAATGAGCAGTTCTTC. This translates into CASSLWSLGGGTSLSYNEQFF.

There are many counts of this clone. This rearrangement joins TRBV6-5 to TRBJ1-1; TRBD1 agrees at 7 bases. In germline, CDR1 is MNHEY, CDR2 SVGAGI. The CDR3 spans 13 residues. J was trimmed by 1 base and V by 7 bases; bases with no gene match: 3. CDR3 protein: CASTYRGNTEAFF. The CDR3 region has the DNA TGTGCCAGCACCTACAGGGGGAACACTGAAGCTTTCTTT.

The chain uses TRBV11-3 and TRBJ2-3; D ambiguous. The CDR3 consists of 14 residues. Between the trimmed V and J ends, which lost 1 base and 2 bases, there was a span of 7 bases. Germline V gives CDR1 SGHNT, CDR2 YENEEA. CDR3 nucleotide sequence: TGTGCCAGCAGCTTAGCGAGCCACACAGATACGCAGTATTTT. Protein sequence: CASSLASHTDTQYF.